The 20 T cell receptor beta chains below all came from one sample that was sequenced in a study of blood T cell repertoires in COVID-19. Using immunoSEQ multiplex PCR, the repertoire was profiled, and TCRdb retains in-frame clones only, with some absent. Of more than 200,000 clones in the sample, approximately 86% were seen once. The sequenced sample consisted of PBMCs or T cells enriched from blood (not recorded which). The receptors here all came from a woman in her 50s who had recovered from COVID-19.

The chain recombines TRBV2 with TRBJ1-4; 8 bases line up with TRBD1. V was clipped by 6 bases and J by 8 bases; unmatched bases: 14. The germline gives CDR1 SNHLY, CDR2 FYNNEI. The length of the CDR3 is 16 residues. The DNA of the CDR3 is TGTGCCAGCAGCCGGGACCCTCAGGGGGCTGGGGAAAAACTGTTTTTT. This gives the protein CASSRDPQGAGEKLFF.

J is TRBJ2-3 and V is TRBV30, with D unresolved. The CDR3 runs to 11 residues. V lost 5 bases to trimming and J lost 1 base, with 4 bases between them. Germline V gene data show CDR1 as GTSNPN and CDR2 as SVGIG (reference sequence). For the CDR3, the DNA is TGTGCCTGGGAGCGCACAGATACGCAGTATTTT. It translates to CAWERTDTQYF.

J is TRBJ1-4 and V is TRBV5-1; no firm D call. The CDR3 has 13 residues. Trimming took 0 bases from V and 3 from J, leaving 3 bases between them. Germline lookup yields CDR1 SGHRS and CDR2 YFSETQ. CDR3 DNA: TGCGCCAGCAGCTTGGCAGCTAATGAAAAACTGTTTTTT. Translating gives CASSLAANEKLFF.

The CDR3 is CSASGGAGQPQHF. CDR3 DNA: TGCAGCGCCTCGGGGGGGGCAGGGCAGCCCCAGCATTTT. This chain joins TRBV29-1 and TRBJ1-5, with D possibly being TRBD1 (6 bases). The CDR3 is 13 amino acids. The V end lost 7 bases, the J end lost 7 bases, and 17 bases lay between the germline ends. CDR1 and CDR2 (germline): SQVTM, ANQGSEA.

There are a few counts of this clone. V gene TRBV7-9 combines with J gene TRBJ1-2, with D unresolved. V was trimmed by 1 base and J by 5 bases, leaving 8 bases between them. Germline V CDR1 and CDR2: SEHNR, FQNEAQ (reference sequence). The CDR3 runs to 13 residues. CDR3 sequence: CASSLEVQYGYTF. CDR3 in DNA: TGTGCCAGCAGCTTAGAAGTCCAGTATGGCTACACCTTC.

The CDR3 protein is CASNRGQAYNEKLFF. The DNA for the CDR3 is TGTGCCAGTAATAGAGGACAGGCGTACAATGAAAAACTGTTTTTT. The V gene is TRBV19, the J gene TRBJ1-4, with 7 bases fitting TRBD1. The V gene's germline CDR1 is LNHDA and CDR2 SQIVND (reference sequence). The V segment lost 7 bases and the J segment 5 bases; nucleotides outside the gene matches: 10. This CDR3 is 15 amino acids long.

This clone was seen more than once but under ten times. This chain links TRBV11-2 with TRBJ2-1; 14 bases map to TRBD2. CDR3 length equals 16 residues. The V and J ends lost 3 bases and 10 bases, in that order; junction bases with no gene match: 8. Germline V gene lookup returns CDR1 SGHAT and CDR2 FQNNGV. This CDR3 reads CASSFGGLAGEGEQFF. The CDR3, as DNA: TGTGCCAGCAGCTTTGGGGGACTAGCGGGAGAGGGCGAGCAGTTCTTC. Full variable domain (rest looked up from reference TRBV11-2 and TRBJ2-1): EAGVAQSPRYKIIEKRQSVAFWCNPISGHATLYWYQQILGQGPKLLIQFQNNGVVDDSQLPKDRFSAERLKGVDSTLKIQPAKLEDSAVYLCASSFGGLAGEGEQFFGPGTRLTVL.

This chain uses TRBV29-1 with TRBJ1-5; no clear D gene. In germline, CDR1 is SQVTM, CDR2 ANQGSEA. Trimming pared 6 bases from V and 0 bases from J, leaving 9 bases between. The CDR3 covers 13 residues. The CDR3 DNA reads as TGCAGCGTGGCCCTTGATAGCAATCAGCCCCAGCATTTT. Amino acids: CSVALDSNQPQHF.

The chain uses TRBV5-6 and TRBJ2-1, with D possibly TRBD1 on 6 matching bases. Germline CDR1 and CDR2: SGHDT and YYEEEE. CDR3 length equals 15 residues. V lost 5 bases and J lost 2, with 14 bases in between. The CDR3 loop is CASRIPGAAYNEQFF. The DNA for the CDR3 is TGTGCCAGCAGGATCCCAGGGGCAGCCTACAATGAGCAGTTCTTC.

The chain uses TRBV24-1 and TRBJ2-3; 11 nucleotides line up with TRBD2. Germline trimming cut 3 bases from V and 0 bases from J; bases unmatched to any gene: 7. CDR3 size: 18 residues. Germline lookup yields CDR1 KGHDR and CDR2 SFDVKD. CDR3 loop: CATSDPYLAGGSTDTQYF. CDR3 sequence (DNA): TGTGCCACCAGTGATCCCTATCTAGCGGGAGGAAGCACAGATACGCAGTATTTT.

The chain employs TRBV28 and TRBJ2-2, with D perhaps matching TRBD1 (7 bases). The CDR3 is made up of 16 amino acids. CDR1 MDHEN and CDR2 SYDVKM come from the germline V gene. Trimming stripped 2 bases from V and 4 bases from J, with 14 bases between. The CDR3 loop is CASSLRGTDFTGELFF. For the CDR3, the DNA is TGTGCCAGCAGTTTACGCGGGACAGACTTCACCGGGGAGCTGTTTTTT.

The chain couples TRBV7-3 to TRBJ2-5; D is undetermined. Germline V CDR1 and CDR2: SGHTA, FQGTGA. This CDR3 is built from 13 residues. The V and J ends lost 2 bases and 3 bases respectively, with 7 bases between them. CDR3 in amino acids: CASSLGLKETQYF. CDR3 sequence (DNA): TGTGCCAGCAGCTTAGGGCTGAAAGAGACCCAGTACTTC.

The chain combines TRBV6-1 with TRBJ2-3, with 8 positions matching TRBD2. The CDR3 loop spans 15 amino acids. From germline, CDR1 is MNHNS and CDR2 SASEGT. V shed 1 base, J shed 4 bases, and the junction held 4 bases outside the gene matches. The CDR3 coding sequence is TGTGCCAGCAGTGAAGACGGGGGGGGAGCAGATACGCAGTATTTT. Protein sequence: CASSEDGGGADTQYF.

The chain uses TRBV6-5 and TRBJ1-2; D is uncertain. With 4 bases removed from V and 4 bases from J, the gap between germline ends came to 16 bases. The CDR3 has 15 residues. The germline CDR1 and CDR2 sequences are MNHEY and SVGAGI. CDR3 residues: CASSFLPGGTYGYTF. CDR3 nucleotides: TGTGCCAGCAGTTTCCTTCCGGGAGGCACCTATGGCTACACCTTC.

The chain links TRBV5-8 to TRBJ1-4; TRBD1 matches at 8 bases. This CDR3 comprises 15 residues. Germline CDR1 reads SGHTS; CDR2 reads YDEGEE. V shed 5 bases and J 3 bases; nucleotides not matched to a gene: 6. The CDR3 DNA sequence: TGTGCCAGCAGACTCCAGGGGGCAGCTAATGAAAAACTGTTTTTT. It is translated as CASRLQGAANEKLFF.

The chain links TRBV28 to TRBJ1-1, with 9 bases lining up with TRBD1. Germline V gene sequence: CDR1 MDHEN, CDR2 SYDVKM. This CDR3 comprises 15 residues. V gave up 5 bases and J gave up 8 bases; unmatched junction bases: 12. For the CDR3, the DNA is TGTGCCAGCAGTAGCTTCGGGACAGGGAGTTCGGAAGCTTTCTTT. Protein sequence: CASSSFGTGSSEAFF.

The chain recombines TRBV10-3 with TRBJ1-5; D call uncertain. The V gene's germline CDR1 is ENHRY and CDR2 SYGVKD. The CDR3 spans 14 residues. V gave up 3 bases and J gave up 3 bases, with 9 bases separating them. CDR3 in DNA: TGTGCCATCAGTGAATCATCGGTCAATCAGCCCCAGCATTTT. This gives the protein CAISESSVNQPQHF.

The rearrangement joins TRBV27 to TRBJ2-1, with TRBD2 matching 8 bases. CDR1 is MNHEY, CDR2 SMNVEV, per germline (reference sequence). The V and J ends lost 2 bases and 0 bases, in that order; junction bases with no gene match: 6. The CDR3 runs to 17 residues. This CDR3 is CASSLRTSSISYNEQFF. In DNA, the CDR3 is TGTGCCAGCAGTTTACGGACTAGCTCAATCTCCTACAATGAGCAGTTCTTC.

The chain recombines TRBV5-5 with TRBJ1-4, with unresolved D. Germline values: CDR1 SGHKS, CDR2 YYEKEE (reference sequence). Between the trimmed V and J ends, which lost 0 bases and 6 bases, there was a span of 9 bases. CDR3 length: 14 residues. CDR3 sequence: CASSLVLRDEKLFF. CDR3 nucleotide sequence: TGTGCCAGCAGCTTGGTGCTTCGGGATGAAAAACTGTTTTTT.

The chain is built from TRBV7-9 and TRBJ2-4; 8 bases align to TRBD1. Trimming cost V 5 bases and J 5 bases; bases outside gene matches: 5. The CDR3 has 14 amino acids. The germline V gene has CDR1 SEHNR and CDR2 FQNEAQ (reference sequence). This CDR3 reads CASSPRGRENIQYF. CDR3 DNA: TGTGCCAGCAGCCCCAGGGGGCGGGAAAACATTCAGTACTTC. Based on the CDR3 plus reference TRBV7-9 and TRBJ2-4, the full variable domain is DTGVSQNPRHKITKRGQNVTFRCDPISEHNRLYWYRQTLGQGPEFLTYFQNEAQLEKSRLLSDRFSAERPKGSFSTLEIQRTEQGDSAMYLCASSPRGRENIQYFGAGTRLSVL.